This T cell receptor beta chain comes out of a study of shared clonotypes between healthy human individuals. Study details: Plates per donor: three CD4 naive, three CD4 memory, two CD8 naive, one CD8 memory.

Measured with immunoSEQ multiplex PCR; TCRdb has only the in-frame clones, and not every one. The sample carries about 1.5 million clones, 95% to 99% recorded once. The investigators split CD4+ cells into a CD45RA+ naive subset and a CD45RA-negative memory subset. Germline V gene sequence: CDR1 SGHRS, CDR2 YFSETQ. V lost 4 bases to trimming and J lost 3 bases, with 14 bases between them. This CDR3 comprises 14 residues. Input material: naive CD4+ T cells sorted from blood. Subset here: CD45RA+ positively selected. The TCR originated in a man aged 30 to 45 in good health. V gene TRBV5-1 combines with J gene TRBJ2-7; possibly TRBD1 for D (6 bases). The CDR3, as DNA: TGCGCCAGCAGCACAGGGATTCTCCTCTACGAGCAGTACTTC. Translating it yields CASSTGILLYEQYF.